This T cell receptor beta chain was observed in a study of molecular identifiers for immune sequencing clone quantification. V gave up 6 bases and J gave up 4 bases, with 18 bases separating them. Germline V gives CDR1 SNHLY, CDR2 FYNNEI. This CDR3 has 15 residues. For this clonotype: With a much larger clone just one base away, this may be a read error.

TCRdb fed the PCR reads into MiXCR, producing one record per CDR3 protein. Here the sample spans approximately 670,000 distinct CDR3 sequences, 15% to 20% being singletons. Sequenced material: naive CD8+ T cells from blood, with Jurkat cell RNA spiked in. Subset meaning: FACS-sorted CD8+CD4-CCR7+CD45RA+ naive T cells. The sequence came from a human donor in good health. Some libraries in this study had Jurkat cell RNA spiked in. The V gene is TRBV2, the J gene TRBJ1-1, with D perhaps TRBD1 (5 bases). The CDR3 DNA follows: TGTGCCAGCAGGGACATGGGCTCGGCGGGCACTGAAGCTTTCTTT. Translation gives CASRDMGSAGTEAFF.